The entry that follows covers one T cell receptor (beta chain) sequence. Its matching antigen is unknown. The data were obtained in a study of vaccination and CD4 T cells after COVID-19. Overall study: Spike peptides, overlapping and drawn from SARS-CoV-2, HCoV-NL63, HCoV-OC43 and HCoV-229E, were used to stimulate cells. Researchers treated control cultures with a CEFX pool, an HIV-1 Nef pool, or no peptide.

Noted treatment: approximately nine-day PBMC culture with coronavirus spike peptide pools or control peptides (ViraFEST assay). Via ViraFEST, peptide pools expanded antigen-specific T cells before TCR sequencing. Sequencing of the DNA from cultured CD4+ T cells was carried out with the Oncomine TCR Beta short-read assay. Using its own MiXCR run on the PCR reads, TCRdb lists one record per CDR3 protein. This sample has about 11,000 distinct CDR3 sequences, with just under 75% found just once. Study results and caveats: Among those convalescent, a median roughly 90% of reactive clones emerged solely post-vaccination.

This TCR was recovered from a human donor who had recovered from COVID-19. Sequencing used CD4+ T cells from blood, cultured in vitro.

CDR3 nucleotides: TGTGCCAGCAGGAGGGGGTCTGGAAACACCATATATTTT. Its protein product is CASRRGSGNTIYF. The rearrangement links TRBV25-1 to TRBJ1-3, with a possible D match to TRBD1 (6 bases). CDR1 is MGHDK, CDR2 SYGVNS, per germline. Trimming stripped 6 bases from V and 1 base from J, with 7 bases between. CDR3 size: 13 residues.